A selection of T cell receptor beta chains follows, all from one sample in a study of CD8 T cells in ankylosing spondylitis. TCRdb re-called the 5' RACE reads through MiXCR, storing one row per CDR3 protein. The table lists some 87,000 distinct CDR3 sequences, around 27% of them singletons. The specimen was blood, either unsorted or a sorted T cell fraction (not recorded which). These receptors all stem from a male donor with ankylosing spondylitis or in good health (not recorded which). CDR3s include the opening cysteine and the closing phenylalanine or tryptophan. The order of the fields is CDR3 protein, CDR3 DNA, clone size, J gene, V gene, D gene. The D gene is left open where the match is weak. Not every row has a clone size; where given, it reads once, few, many or a size class.

cdr3_aa: CASSRPSGGVQNIQYF
cdr3_nt: TGTGCCAGCAGTCGACCGAGCGGGGGGGTTCAGAACATTCAGTACTTC
clone_size: .
j_call: TRBJ2-4
v_call: TRBV6-1
d_call: TRBD2

cdr3_aa: CSVVRGDTQYF
cdr3_nt: TGCAGCGTTGTACGGGGAGATACGCAGTATTTT
clone_size: few
j_call: TRBJ2-3
v_call: TRBV29-1
d_call: .

cdr3_aa: CSAIPTGAGPLHF
cdr3_nt: TGCAGTGCTATCCCTACAGGGGCCGGACCCCTCCACTTT
clone_size: many
j_call: TRBJ1-6
v_call: TRBV20-1
d_call: TRBD1

cdr3_aa: CASSLGFGSSYEQYF
cdr3_nt: TGTGCCAGCAGCTTAGGTTTTGGGTCCTCCTACGAGCAGTACTTC
clone_size: .
j_call: TRBJ2-7
v_call: TRBV7-3
d_call: .

cdr3_aa: CASSPTTSTDTQYF
cdr3_nt: TGTGCCAGCTCACCAACCACCAGCACAGATACGCAGTATTTT
clone_size: few
j_call: TRBJ2-3
v_call: TRBV18
d_call: .

cdr3_aa: CSSSLGLGRHQETQYF
cdr3_nt: TGCAGTAGCTCTCTGGGCCTCGGCAGGCACCAAGAGACCCAGTACTTC
clone_size: .
j_call: TRBJ2-5
v_call: TRBV20-1
d_call: .

cdr3_aa: CASSLQIADRNTEAFF
cdr3_nt: TGCGCCAGCAGCTTGCAGATCGCCGATAGGAACACTGAAGCTTTCTTT
clone_size: few
j_call: TRBJ1-1
v_call: TRBV5-1
d_call: .

cdr3_aa: CASSQSGGGNIQYF
cdr3_nt: TGTGCCAGCAGCCAATCGGGTGGCGGGAACATTCAGTACTTC
clone_size: .
j_call: TRBJ2-4
v_call: TRBV3-1
d_call: .

cdr3_aa: CASRSGSTDTQYF
cdr3_nt: TGTGCCAGCCGAAGCGGGAGCACAGATACGCAGTATTTT
clone_size: .
j_call: TRBJ2-3
v_call: TRBV7-3
d_call: .

cdr3_aa: CASSHRYNEQFF
cdr3_nt: TGTGCCAGCAGCCATCGGTACAATGAGCAGTTCTTC
clone_size: .
j_call: TRBJ2-1
v_call: TRBV7-2
d_call: .

cdr3_aa: CASSLGVTEAFF
cdr3_nt: TGTGCCAGCAGCTTGGGCGTCACTGAAGCTTTCTTT
clone_size: .
j_call: TRBJ1-1
v_call: TRBV7-9
d_call: .

cdr3_aa: CSARGNLGAFGTDTQYF
cdr3_nt: TGCAGTGCTAGAGGAAACCTTGGGGCATTCGGCACAGATACGCAGTATTTT
clone_size: .
j_call: TRBJ2-3
v_call: TRBV20-1
d_call: .

cdr3_aa: CASSLSSLIGNTIYF
cdr3_nt: TGTGCCAGCAGCTTGTCCTCCCTTATCGGAAACACCATATATTTT
clone_size: .
j_call: TRBJ1-3
v_call: TRBV5-6
d_call: .

cdr3_aa: CASSSPLNQPQHF
cdr3_nt: TGTGCCAGCAGCTCTCCTCTTAATCAGCCCCAGCATTTT
clone_size: .
j_call: TRBJ1-5
v_call: TRBV7-2
d_call: .

cdr3_aa: CASSLAPVGEAFF
cdr3_nt: TGTGCCAGCAGCTTAGCGCCGGTAGGGGAAGCTTTCTTT
clone_size: .
j_call: TRBJ1-1
v_call: TRBV7-9
d_call: .

cdr3_aa: CASRVTGPQETQYF
cdr3_nt: TGTGCCAGCAGAGTGACAGGGCCCCAAGAGACCCAGTACTTC
clone_size: .
j_call: TRBJ2-5
v_call: TRBV6-1
d_call: TRBD1

cdr3_aa: CASSLTWVSTTDTQYF
cdr3_nt: TGCGCCAGCAGCTTGACGTGGGTATCAACCACAGATACGCAGTATTTT
clone_size: few
j_call: TRBJ2-3
v_call: TRBV5-1
d_call: .